The rows below give T cell receptor beta chains drawn from one sample of a study of blood T cell repertoires in COVID-19. Produced via immunoSEQ multiplex PCR; TCRdb's table is partial and in-frame only. The table records roughly 500,000 clones, roughly 88% of them present only once. The sequenced sample was peripheral blood. The receptors were gathered from a human donor in a cohort sampled during active COVID-19. Each CDR3 is given with its conserved first and last residue. The order of the fields is D gene, CDR3 length, V gene, J gene, clone size, CDR3 protein, CDR3 DNA. D genes are given only for firm matches. Expanded clones get a size class; other rows say once, few or many, or leave the size out.

d_call: .; cdr3_length: 12; v_call: TRBV6-2/TRBV6-3; j_call: TRBJ2-7; clone_size: .; cdr3_aa: CASSYSQATQYF; cdr3_nt: TGTGCCAGCAGTTACTCTCAGGCGACGCAGTACTTC
d_call: .; cdr3_length: 14; v_call: TRBV18; j_call: TRBJ2-1; clone_size: .; cdr3_aa: CASSPDSSYNEQFF; cdr3_nt: TGTGCCAGCTCACCGGACAGCTCCTACAATGAGCAGTTCTTC
d_call: .; cdr3_length: 14; v_call: TRBV19; j_call: TRBJ1-6; clone_size: .; cdr3_aa: CASSIGGFGSPLHF; cdr3_nt: TGTGCCAGTAGTATCGGAGGGTTCGGTTCACCCCTCCACTTT
d_call: TRBD1; cdr3_length: 15; v_call: TRBV6-2/TRBV6-3; j_call: TRBJ1-5; clone_size: .; cdr3_aa: CASSLDRGTNQPQHF; cdr3_nt: TGTGCCAGCAGCCTGGACAGGGGGACCAATCAGCCCCAGCATTTT
d_call: TRBD1; cdr3_length: 16; v_call: TRBV19; j_call: TRBJ2-6; clone_size: .; cdr3_aa: CASRARGSNGANVLTF; cdr3_nt: TGTGCCAGTAGGGCCAGGGGGTCGAATGGGGCCAACGTCCTGACTTTC
d_call: .; cdr3_length: 15; v_call: TRBV6-5; j_call: TRBJ1-4; clone_size: once; cdr3_aa: CASREWGEIGEKLFF; cdr3_nt: TGTGCCAGCAGGGAGTGGGGGGAAATAGGCGAAAAACTGTTTTTT
d_call: TRBD1; cdr3_length: 14; v_call: TRBV30; j_call: TRBJ1-1; clone_size: .; cdr3_aa: CAWNPGQVNTEAFF; cdr3_nt: TGTGCCTGGAACCCCGGACAGGTAAACACTGAAGCTTTCTTT
d_call: .; cdr3_length: 12; v_call: TRBV30; j_call: TRBJ1-1; clone_size: .; cdr3_aa: CAWSAVNTEAFF; cdr3_nt: TGTGCCTGGAGTGCGGTGAACACTGAAGCTTTCTTT
d_call: .; cdr3_length: 15; v_call: TRBV4-2; j_call: TRBJ2-5; clone_size: once; cdr3_aa: CASSQEWGVRETQYF; cdr3_nt: TGTGCCAGCAGCCAAGAGTGGGGGGTCCGGGAGACCCAGTACTTC
d_call: .; cdr3_length: 13; v_call: TRBV18; j_call: TRBJ1-2; clone_size: .; cdr3_aa: CASSPGTDYGYTF; cdr3_nt: TGTGCCAGCTCACCCGGGACTGACTATGGCTACACCTTC
d_call: TRBD2; cdr3_length: 20; v_call: TRBV27; j_call: TRBJ2-5; clone_size: .; cdr3_aa: CASSKGPGLAGAMMIETQYF; cdr3_nt: TGTGCCAGCAGTAAAGGACCGGGACTAGCGGGAGCAATGATGATAGAGACCCAGTACTTC
d_call: .; cdr3_length: 15; v_call: TRBV15; j_call: TRBJ2-2; clone_size: .; cdr3_aa: CATRAGTQNTGELFF; cdr3_nt: TGTGCCACCCGTGCAGGGACACAGAACACCGGGGAGCTGTTTTTT
d_call: TRBD2; cdr3_length: 15; v_call: TRBV7-2; j_call: TRBJ2-2; clone_size: .; cdr3_aa: CASSSISGIAGELFF; cdr3_nt: TGTGCCAGCAGCTCCATTAGCGGGATCGCCGGGGAGCTGTTTTTT